These T cell receptor beta chains were read from a single sample in a study of CD8+ T cells in alopecia areata. Sequencing was performed with immunoSEQ multiplex PCR; in TCRdb, only in-frame clones are kept and a portion is missing. In the table there are about 180,000 clones, roughly 59% of which are singletons. The source was CD4+ T cells sorted from blood, collected at week 0. The receptors shown here come from a human donor with alopecia areata. Both conserved end residues are part of each CDR3. D genes are given only for firm matches. Not every row has a clone size; where given, it reads once, few, many or a size class.

CDR3 protein,CDR3 DNA,V gene,clone size,D gene,J gene
CSVEWQDRRTEAFF,TGCAGCGTTGAATGGCAGGACAGGAGGACTGAAGCTTTCTTT,TRBV29-1,NA,TRBD1,TRBJ1-1
CSVETGTGTTEAFF,TGCAGCGTTGAAACCGGGACAGGGACCACTGAAGCTTTCTTT,TRBV29-1,few,TRBD1,TRBJ1-1
CASSESGSDYGYTF,TGTGCCAGCAGTGAATCTGGGAGCGATTATGGCTACACCTTC,TRBV25-1,NA,NA,TRBJ1-2
CSVDYNEQFF,TGCAGCGTTGATTACAATGAGCAGTTCTTC,TRBV29-1,NA,NA,TRBJ2-1
CASSRQASYEQYF,TGTGCCAGCAGCCGGCAGGCCTCCTACGAGCAGTACTTC,TRBV14,NA,NA,TRBJ2-7
CASSPGQNYGYTF,TGTGCCAGCAGCCCGGGACAAAACTATGGCTACACCTTC,TRBV7-3,few,NA,TRBJ1-2
CSAEGINEQFF,TGCAGTGCTGAGGGGATCAATGAGCAGTTCTTC,TRBV20-1,NA,NA,TRBJ2-1
CASRRDQNEKLFF,TGTGCCAGCCGGCGGGATCAAAATGAAAAACTGTTTTTT,TRBV2,NA,NA,TRBJ1-4
CASSLARLHGVQETQYF,TGTGCCAGCAGCTTAGCCCGACTCCACGGCGTACAAGAGACCCAGTACTTC,TRBV7-2,once,NA,TRBJ2-5
CASRDPGKETQYF,TGTGCCAGCAGGGACCCGGGCAAAGAGACCCAGTACTTC,TRBV25-1,NA,NA,TRBJ2-5
CATSRMATYNSPLHF,TGTGCCACCAGCAGGATGGCAACCTATAATTCACCCCTCCACTTT,TRBV15,NA,NA,TRBJ1-6
CAWMDGTSYEQYF,TGTGCCTGGATGGACGGGACTTCCTACGAGCAGTACTTC,TRBV30,NA,NA,TRBJ2-7
CASSWANSDNSPLHF,TGTGCCAGCAGCTGGGCTAACTCTGATAATTCACCCCTCCACTTT,TRBV6-6,NA,NA,TRBJ1-6
CASSLDSLMDRTYEQYF,TGTGCCAGCAGCTTGGACAGTTTGATGGACAGGACCTACGAGCAGTACTTC,TRBV5-7,NA,TRBD1,TRBJ2-7
CAWGRVEAFF,TGTGCCTGGGGTCGGGTGGAAGCTTTCTTT,TRBV30,NA,NA,TRBJ1-1
CSALTGANTEAFF,TGCAGCGCCCTAACAGGGGCGAACACTGAAGCTTTCTTT,TRBV29-1,NA,TRBD1,TRBJ1-1
CAWSVSVYEQYF,TGTGCCTGGAGTGTATCGGTCTACGAGCAGTACTTC,TRBV30,NA,NA,TRBJ2-7
CASSTQGRSPLHF,TGTGCCAGCAGCACACAGGGGCGGTCACCCCTCCACTTT,TRBV13,once,TRBD1,TRBJ1-6
CASSQSGGSYEQYF,TGCGCCAGCAGCCAATCGGGCGGCTCCTACGAGCAGTACTTC,TRBV4-3,NA,NA,TRBJ2-7
CASSLVSTAIRPDTQYF,TGTGCCAGCAGCTTAGTCTCTACGGCCATACGGCCCGATACGCAGTATTTT,TRBV7-2,once,NA,TRBJ2-3
CSVDSGAYEQYF,TGCAGCGTTGACTCAGGAGCCTACGAGCAGTACTTC,TRBV29-1,NA,NA,TRBJ2-7
CAIKGLPLTDTQYF,TGTGCCATCAAGGGGCTACCCCTCACAGATACGCAGTATTTT,TRBV10-3,few,NA,TRBJ2-3